Below, one T cell receptor (beta chain) is given with its context. The antigen is undetermined. This specimen comes from a study of follicular helper T cells after annual influenza vaccination. The study, taken as a whole, reports: For non-cTfh compartments, undersampling could not be ruled out.

V lost 1 base to trimming and J lost 0 bases, with 8 bases between them. Germline CDR1 SGHAT, CDR2 FQNNGV. The CDR3 totals 15 residues. Indicated time point: 2015-2016 season, 7 days after influenza vaccination. Here immunoSEQ multiplex PCR was the method, and the copy in TCRdb shows in-frame clones only, minus some. The sample lists 7,000 or so clones, around 86% occurring once. This receptor was taken from an adult who received the influenza vaccine. This chain links TRBV11-2 with TRBJ2-3, with a tentative D call TRBD2 (5 bases). The specimen was CXCR5- memory CD4+ T cells sorted from blood, collected 7 days after influenza vaccination. CDR3 loop: CASSLVGGSTDTQYF. The CDR3 DNA reads as TGTGCCAGCAGCTTAGTGGGCGGGAGCACAGATACGCAGTATTTT.